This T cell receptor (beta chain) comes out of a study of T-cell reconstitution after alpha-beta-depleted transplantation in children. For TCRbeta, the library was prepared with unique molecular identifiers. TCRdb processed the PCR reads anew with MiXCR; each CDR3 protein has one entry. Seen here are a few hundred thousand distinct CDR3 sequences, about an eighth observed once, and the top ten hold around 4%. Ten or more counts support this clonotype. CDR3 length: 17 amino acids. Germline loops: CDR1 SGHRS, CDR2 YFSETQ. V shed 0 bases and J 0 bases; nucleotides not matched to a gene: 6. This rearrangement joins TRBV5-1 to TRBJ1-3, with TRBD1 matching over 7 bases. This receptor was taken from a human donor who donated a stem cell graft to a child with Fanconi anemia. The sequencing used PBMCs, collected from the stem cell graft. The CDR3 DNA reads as TGCGCCAGCAGCTTGGAGGGACAGACTTACTCTGGAAACACCATATATTTT. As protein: CASSLEGQTYSGNTIYF.